This TCR beta chain originates from a study of cytomegalovirus exposure and HLA in healthy donors. The CDR3 is made up of 13 amino acids. Trimming pared 0 bases from V and 2 bases from J, leaving 5 bases between. Germline values: CDR1 SGHNT, CDR2 YYREEE (reference sequence). Primers: 60 Vbeta forward and 13 Jbeta reverse. This table comes from immunoSEQ multiplex PCR, and its TCRdb copy is limited to in-frame clones, with some not included. The profile shows 90,000 to 120,000 clones, about 79% of them singletons. J is TRBJ1-2 and V is TRBV5-4; D call uncertain. The source material was PBMCs. The TCR originated in a woman in her late teens or twenties in good health and CMV-seronegative. The CDR3 DNA follows: TGTGCCAGCAGCTTGGTCGGGAACTATGGCTACACCTTC. It encodes CASSLVGNYGYTF.